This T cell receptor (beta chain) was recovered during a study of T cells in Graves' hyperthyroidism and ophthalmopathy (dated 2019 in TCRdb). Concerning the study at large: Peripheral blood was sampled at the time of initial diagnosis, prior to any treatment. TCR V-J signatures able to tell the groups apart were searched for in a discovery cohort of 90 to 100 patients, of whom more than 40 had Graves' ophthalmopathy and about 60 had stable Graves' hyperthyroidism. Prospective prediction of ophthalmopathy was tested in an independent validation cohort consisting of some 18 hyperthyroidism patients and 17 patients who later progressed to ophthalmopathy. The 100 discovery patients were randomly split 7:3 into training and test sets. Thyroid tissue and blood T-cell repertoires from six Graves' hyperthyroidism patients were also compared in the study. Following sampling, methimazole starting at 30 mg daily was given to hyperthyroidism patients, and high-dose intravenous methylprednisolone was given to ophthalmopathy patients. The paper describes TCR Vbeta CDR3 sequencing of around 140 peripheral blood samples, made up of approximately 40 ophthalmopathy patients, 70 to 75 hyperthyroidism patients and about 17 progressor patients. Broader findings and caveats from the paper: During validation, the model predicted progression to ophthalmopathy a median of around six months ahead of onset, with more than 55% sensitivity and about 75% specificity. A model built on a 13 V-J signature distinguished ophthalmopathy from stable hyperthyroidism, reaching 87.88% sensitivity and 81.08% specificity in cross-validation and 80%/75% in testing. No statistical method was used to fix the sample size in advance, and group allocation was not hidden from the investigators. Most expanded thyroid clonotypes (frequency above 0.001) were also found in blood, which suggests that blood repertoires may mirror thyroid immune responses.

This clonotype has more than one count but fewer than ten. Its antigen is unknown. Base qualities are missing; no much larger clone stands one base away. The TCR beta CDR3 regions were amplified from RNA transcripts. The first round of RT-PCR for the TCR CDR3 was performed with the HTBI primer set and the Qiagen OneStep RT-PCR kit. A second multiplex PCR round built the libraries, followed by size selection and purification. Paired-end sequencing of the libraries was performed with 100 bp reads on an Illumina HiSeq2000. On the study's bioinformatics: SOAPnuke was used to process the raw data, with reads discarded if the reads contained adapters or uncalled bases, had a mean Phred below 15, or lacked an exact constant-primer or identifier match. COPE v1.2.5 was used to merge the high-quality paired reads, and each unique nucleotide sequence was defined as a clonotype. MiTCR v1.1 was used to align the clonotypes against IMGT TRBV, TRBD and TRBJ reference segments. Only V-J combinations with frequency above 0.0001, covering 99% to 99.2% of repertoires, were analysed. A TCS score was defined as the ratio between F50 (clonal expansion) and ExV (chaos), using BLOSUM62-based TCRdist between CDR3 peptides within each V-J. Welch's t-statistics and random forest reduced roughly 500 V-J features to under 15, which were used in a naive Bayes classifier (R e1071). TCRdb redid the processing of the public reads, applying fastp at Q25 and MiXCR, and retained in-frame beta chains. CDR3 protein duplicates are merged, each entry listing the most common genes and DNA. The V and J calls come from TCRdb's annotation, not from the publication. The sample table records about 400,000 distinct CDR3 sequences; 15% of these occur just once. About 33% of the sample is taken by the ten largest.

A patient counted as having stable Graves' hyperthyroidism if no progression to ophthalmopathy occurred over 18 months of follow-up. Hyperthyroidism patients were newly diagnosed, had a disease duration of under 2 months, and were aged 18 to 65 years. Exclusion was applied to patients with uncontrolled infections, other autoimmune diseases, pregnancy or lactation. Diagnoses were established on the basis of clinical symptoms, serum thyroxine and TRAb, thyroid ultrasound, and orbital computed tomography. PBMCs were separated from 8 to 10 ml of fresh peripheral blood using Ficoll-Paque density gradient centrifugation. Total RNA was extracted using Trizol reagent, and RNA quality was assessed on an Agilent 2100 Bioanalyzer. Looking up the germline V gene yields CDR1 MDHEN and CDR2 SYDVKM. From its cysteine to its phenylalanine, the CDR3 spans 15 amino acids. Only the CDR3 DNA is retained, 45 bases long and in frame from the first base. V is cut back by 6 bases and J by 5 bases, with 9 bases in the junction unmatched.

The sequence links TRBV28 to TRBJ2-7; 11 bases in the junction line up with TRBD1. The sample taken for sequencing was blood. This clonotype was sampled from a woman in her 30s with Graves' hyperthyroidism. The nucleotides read TGTGCCAGCAGCCTAGGACAGGGGGCCCCAAACGAGCAGTACTTC. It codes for CASSLGQGAPNEQYF.